Below are 25 T cell receptor beta chains sequenced from a single sample in a study of a mutant IDH1 vaccine in newly diagnosed glioma. The table came from immunoSEQ multiplex PCR; TCRdb's copy has only in-frame clones and leaves some out. There are around 60,000 clones in the sample; about 89% occur only once, and 1.5% to 2.5% lies in the top ten. The time point is: week 11, during vaccination. Each vaccine dose was 300 ug of mutant IDH1 20-mer peptide, with topical imiquimod. These receptors' antigens are unknown. The sequenced sample was PBMCs, obtained from a glioma patient whose treatment included an IDH1 peptide vaccine. Receptor source: a man aged 35-49 years with glioma.

The chain is built from TRBV5-8 and TRBJ1-6; D is possibly TRBD1 (6 bases). The germline V gene has CDR1 SGHTS and CDR2 YDEGEE. This CDR3 comprises 15 residues. Trimming took 4 bases from V and 1 from J, leaving 9 bases between them. The chain's CDR3 is CASSPQGSYNSPLHF. For the CDR3, the DNA is TGTGCCAGCAGCCCGCAGGGGTCCTATAATTCACCCCTCCACTTT.

The chain uses TRBV7-8 and TRBJ2-3; 9 bases are shared with TRBD2. There are 17 residues in the CDR3. Trimming removed 2 bases from V and 9 bases from J; junction bases left unmatched: 15. Per the germline V gene, CDR1 is SGHVS and CDR2 is FQNEAQ. The CDR3: CASSLLRRAGLAGTQYF. The DNA of the CDR3 is TGTGCCAGCAGCTTATTACGCCGCGCCGGGCTAGCGGGAACGCAGTATTTT.

The genes are TRBV9 and TRBJ1-3; TRBD1 aligns across 7 bases. Germline V CDR1 and CDR2: SGDLS, YYNGEE. Trimming cost V 10 bases and J 4 bases; bases outside gene matches: 5. This CDR3 comprises 12 residues. The CDR3 DNA reads as TGTGCCGCAGGGGGGCCGGGAAACACCATATATTTT. It translates to CAAGGPGNTIYF.

This clone has only one observation. This chain links TRBV11-2 with TRBJ2-7; a weak D match, TRBD1 (5 bases). The germline V gene encodes CDR1 SGHAT and CDR2 FQNNGV. The CDR3 has 14 residues. Trimming left V 3 bases short and J 0 bases short, with 9 bases between. The CDR3 here is CASSFGARSYEQYF. CDR3 DNA sequence: TGTGCCAGCAGCTTTGGGGCCCGCTCCTACGAGCAGTACTTC.

V usage is TRBV9 and J usage is TRBJ2-7; 7 bases match TRBD2. Looked up from germline, CDR1 is SGDLS and CDR2 is YYNGEE. The CDR3 sequence is 15 residues long. Germline trimming cut 0 bases from V and 3 bases from J; bases unmatched to any gene: 6. CDR3 nucleotide sequence: TGTGCCAGCAGCGTAGGGGGAGGACTAGTCTACGAGCAGTACTTC. Protein sequence: CASSVGGGLVYEQYF.

V is TRBV5-6 and J is TRBJ1-1; D unresolved. Deletions cut 2 bases from V and 8 bases from J, with 22 bases between. Germline loops: CDR1 SGHDT, CDR2 YYEEEE. This CDR3 has 16 amino acids. Written as DNA, the CDR3 is TGTGCCAGCAGCTTCCGGATCCTTCATTTGGACGGAGAAGCTTTCTTT. It translates to CASSFRILHLDGEAFF. Complete variable domain (other parts from reference TRBV5-6 and TRBJ1-1): DAGVTQSPTHLIKTRGQQVTLRCSPKSGHDTVSWYQQALGQGPQFIFQYYEEEERQRGNFPDRFSGHQFPNYSSELNVNALLLGDSALYLCASSFRILHLDGEAFFGQGTRLTVV.

The chain employs TRBV5-1 and TRBJ1-1; D unclear. Trimming removed 0 bases from V and 3 bases from J, with 9 bases in between. In germline, CDR1 is SGHRS, CDR2 YFSETQ. The CDR3 loop spans 14 amino acids. The CDR3 nucleotides are TGCGCCAGCAGCTTGGCACGGACCCACACTGAAGCTTTCTTT. Its protein product is CASSLARTHTEAFF.

The chain links TRBV15 to TRBJ1-5; 9 nucleotides match TRBD1. Germline CDR1 is LNHNV and CDR2 is YYDKDF (reference sequence). V shed 3 bases and J 7 bases; nucleotides not matched to a gene: 4. This CDR3 has 14 amino acids. Here the CDR3 DNA reads TGTGCCACCAGCAGGGGGACAGGGAGGCAGCCCCAGCATTTT. This gives the protein CATSRGTGRQPQHF.

The chain joins TRBV18 to TRBJ2-7; no definite D call. Germline V gives CDR1 KGHSH, CDR2 LQKENI. Trimming took 8 bases from V and 6 from J, leaving 26 bases between them. The CDR3 is 16 residues long. CDR3 coding DNA: TGTGCCAGCACTCACCAGTCATCGGGCCTGACGAGCGAGCAGTACTTC. It encodes CASTHQSSGLTSEQYF.

This CDR3 reads CASSLVGTVGGYTF. For the CDR3, the DNA is TGTGCCAGCAGCTTGGTTGGGACGGTCGGCGGCTACACCTTC. The V call is TRBV5-6, the J call TRBJ1-2; perhaps TRBD1 as D (5 bases). With 0 bases removed from V and 8 bases from J, the gap between germline ends came to 14 bases. The CDR3 is 14 residues long. Germline loops: CDR1 SGHDT, CDR2 YYEEEE.

The chain is built from TRBV6-1 and TRBJ2-1, with unresolved D. From germline, CDR1 is MNHNS and CDR2 SASEGT. V was cut by 3 bases and J by 2 bases, with 11 bases left in between. The CDR3 spans 15 residues. CDR3 sequence: CASSEVGSAYNEQFF. The CDR3, as DNA: TGTGCCAGCAGTGAGGTGGGATCAGCCTACAATGAGCAGTTCTTC.

This clone was seen a handful of times. The gene calls are TRBV5-1 and TRBJ1-3; 7 nucleotides line up with TRBD1. The trim removed 4 bases at V and 3 bases at J, leaving 7 bases unmatched. The germline gives CDR1 SGHRS, CDR2 YFSETQ. The CDR3 is 15 amino acids. The CDR3 DNA is TGCGCCAGCAGCGTGACAGGGTCCCTTGGAAACACCATATATTTT. It codes for CASSVTGSLGNTIYF. The complete variable domain, with remaining parts taken from reference TRBV5-1 and TRBJ1-3, reads KAGVTQTPRYLIKTRGQQVTLSCSPISGHRSVSWYQQTPGQGLQFLFEYFSETQRNKGNFPGRFSGRQFSNSRSEMNVSTLELGDSALYLCASSVTGSLGNTIYFGEGSWLTVV.

The chain combines TRBV27 with TRBJ2-3; no clear D. V was shortened by 7 bases and J by 0 bases, with 17 bases between the two germline ends. The CDR3 has 16 residues. Germline CDR1 MNHEY, CDR2 SMNVEV (reference sequence). The CDR3 is CASTPRAPPSTDTQYF. Here the CDR3 DNA reads TGTGCCAGCACTCCCCGGGCCCCCCCTAGCACAGATACGCAGTATTTT.

V is TRBV6-6 and J is TRBJ2-5, with D possibly matching TRBD1 (5 bases). V was cut by 5 bases and J by 5 bases, with 9 bases left in between. The CDR3 spans 12 residues. Germline V gene lookup returns CDR1 MNHNY and CDR2 SVGAGI (reference sequence). The CDR3 reads CASSDSWETQYF. In nucleotides, the CDR3 is TGTGCCAGCAGTGACAGTTGGGAGACCCAGTACTTC.

This rearrangement joins TRBV13 to TRBJ2-1; TRBD2 is a possible D gene (5 bases). The CDR3 has 20 amino acids. Germline V CDR1 and CDR2: PRHDT, FYEKMQ (reference sequence). The V gene lost 3 bases and the J gene lost 2 bases, with 26 bases spanning the gap. CDR3 residues: CASSFSPLEGSFQAYNEQFF. CDR3 nucleotides: TGTGCCAGCAGCTTCTCCCCACTAGAAGGGTCCTTCCAAGCCTACAATGAGCAGTTCTTC.

This chain uses TRBV4-3 with TRBJ2-2; D remains ambiguous. Germline-derived CDR1 and CDR2 are LGHNA and YSLEER. This CDR3 region has 15 residues. With 6 bases removed from V and 4 bases from J, the gap between germline ends came to 15 bases. CDR3 nucleotide sequence: TGCGCCAGCAGTCGCGATGGCAGGACCACCGGGGAGCTGTTTTTT. Translating gives CASSRDGRTTGELFF.

CDR3 DNA: TGTGCCAGTAGTTCAGGACGGCTCCTCTACAATGAGCAGTTCTTC. Translated, it gives CASSSGRLLYNEQFF. The V call is TRBV19, the J call TRBJ2-1; D gene ambiguous. Germline V gene lookup returns CDR1 LNHDA and CDR2 SQIVND (reference sequence). The CDR3 covers 15 residues. The V end lost 5 bases, the J end lost 3 bases, and 14 bases lay between the germline ends.

This clone was observed a single time. The chain carries TRBV29-1 and TRBJ1-5, with D unresolved. The CDR3 length is 15 residues. V gave up 6 bases and J gave up 2 bases, with 17 bases separating them. Germline V gene data show CDR1 as SQVTM and CDR2 as ANQGSEA. Here the CDR3 DNA reads TGCAGCGTCGCCGACGGCCTCGTCGGCAATCAGCCCCAGCATTTT. Its protein is CSVADGLVGNQPQHF.

The chain has TRBV11-2 and TRBJ2-2; TRBD1 aligns across 9 bases. Unmatched junction bases numbered 7, after V lost 5 bases and J lost 0 bases. CDR1 and CDR2 (germline): SGHAT, FQNNGV. This CDR3 comprises 17 residues. CDR3 in amino acids: CASSPPGQGSNTGELFF. The CDR3 DNA follows: TGTGCCAGCAGCCCCCCGGGACAGGGCTCGAACACCGGGGAGCTGTTTTTT.

This clone has just one count. This chain joins TRBV2 and TRBJ2-4; D might be TRBD1 (6 bases). Germline loops: CDR1 SNHLY, CDR2 FYNNEI. The CDR3 totals 12 residues. The V gene lost 6 bases and the J gene lost 10 bases, with 13 bases spanning the gap. CDR3 sequence: CASSAGQLIQYF. The CDR3 nucleotides are TGTGCCAGCAGCGCCGGACAGCTTATTCAGTACTTC.

V is TRBV5-5 and J is TRBJ1-3; 11 bases map to TRBD1. The length of the CDR3 is 15 residues. Trimming removed 3 bases from V and 8 bases from J; junction bases left unmatched: 7. Germline V gene data show CDR1 as SGHKS and CDR2 as YYEKEE (reference sequence). CDR3 loop: CASSSRTGGGHTIYF. The CDR3 nucleotides are TGTGCCAGCAGCTCGCGGACAGGGGGCGGACACACCATATATTTT.

The V and J genes are TRBV29-1 and TRBJ2-5; D may be TRBD1 (6 bases). The V end was cut by 5 bases, the J end by 7 bases, with 17 bases between. Germline V gene data show CDR1 as SQVTM and CDR2 as ANQGSEA. The CDR3 is made up of 13 amino acids. In DNA form, the CDR3 reads TGCAGCGTTAGAAGCGACACAGGGAGGACCCAGTACTTC. It is translated as CSVRSDTGRTQYF. The full variable domain, its missing parts supplied by reference TRBV29-1 and TRBJ2-5, is SAVISQKPSRDICQRGTSLTIQCQVDSQVTMMFWYRQQPGQSLTLIATANQGSEATYESGFVIDKFPISRPNLTFSTLTVSNMSPEDSSIYLCSVRSDTGRTQYFGPGTRLLVL.

Here the CDR3 DNA reads TGTGCCAGCATCAGTGCAGCGGGCCTCGTTAACTACGAGCAGTACTTC. This gives the protein CASISAAGLVNYEQYF. The chain couples TRBV2 to TRBJ2-7, with TRBD2 as a possible D gene (6 bases). V was trimmed by 7 bases and J by 3 bases, leaving 22 bases between them. The germline V gene has CDR1 SNHLY and CDR2 FYNNEI. This CDR3 is built from 16 residues. The variable domain in full, with the rest retrieved from reference TRBV2 and TRBJ2-7, is EPEVTQTPSHQVTQMGQEVILRCVPISNHLYFYWYRQILGQKVEFLVSFYNNEISEKSEIFDDQFSVERPDGSNFTLKIRSTKLEDSAMYFCASISAAGLVNYEQYFGPGTRLTVT.

The rearrangement joins TRBV5-4 to TRBJ1-4, with D possibly being TRBD1 (6 bases). CDR1 is SGHNT and CDR2 is YYREEE in the germline V gene (reference sequence). The CDR3 contains 14 residues. The V end was cut by 0 bases, the J end by 7 bases, with 10 bases between. The CDR3 coding sequence is TGTGCCAGCAGCTTGGGTACAGGGTTTGAAAAACTGTTTTTT. It specifies CASSLGTGFEKLFF.

The chain is built from TRBV27 and TRBJ2-7; weak D call: TRBD1 (5 bases). Looked up from germline, CDR1 is MNHEY and CDR2 is SMNVEV (reference sequence). Between the trimmed V and J ends, which lost 6 bases and 2 bases, there was a span of 11 bases. The CDR3 spans 13 residues. CDR3: CASRQGPAYEQYF. DNA for the CDR3: TGTGCCAGCAGGCAGGGCCCGGCCTACGAGCAGTACTTC.